These T cell receptor beta chains were read from a single sample in a study of blood T cell repertoires in COVID-19. The table came from immunoSEQ multiplex PCR; TCRdb's copy has only in-frame clones and leaves some out. The sample lists under 110,000 clones, about 82% occurring once. The sequencing sample was made of peripheral blood. All receptors come from an elderly man with COVID-19, enrolled during active disease. Each CDR3 is given with its conserved first and last residue. A D gene is named only where the DNA matches it firmly. A row's size may be missing; if present it is once, few, many or a size class.

TRBJ2-7 TRBD2 - TRBV7-3 CASSGTGGYEQYF TGTGCCAGCAGCGGGACGGGGGGTTACGAGCAGTACTTC
TRBJ1-2 TRBD1 few TRBV24-1 CATSDPDRAPYGYTF TGTGCCACCAGTGACCCGGACAGGGCCCCCTACGGCTACACCTTC
TRBJ1-1 - - TRBV5-1 CASSLGPGLDEAFF TGCGCCAGCAGCTTGGGTCCAGGGCTGGATGAAGCTTTCTTT
TRBJ2-7 TRBD1 - TRBV6-2/TRBV6-3 CASSYSQGQYEQYF TGTGCCAGCAGTTACTCTCAGGGACAGTACGAGCAGTACTTC
TRBJ2-7 - - TRBV5-1 CASSPRVYSYEQYF TGCGCCAGCAGCCCGAGGGTGTACTCCTACGAGCAGTACTTC
TRBJ1-2 - - TRBV6-2/TRBV6-3 CASSRTAVPDGYTF TGTGCCAGCAGTCGGACAGCAGTCCCTGATGGCTACACCTTC
TRBJ2-1 TRBD2 few TRBV9 CASSVGASGRTNNEQFF TGTGCCAGCAGCGTAGGTGCTAGCGGGAGGACAAACAATGAGCAGTTCTTC
TRBJ2-7 - - TRBV28 CASSYQGWGADEQYF TGTGCCAGCAGTTATCAGGGGTGGGGAGCCGACGAGCAGTACTTC
TRBJ2-3 - - TRBV13 CASSPPVSTDTQYF TGTGCCAGCAGCCCCCCCGTTAGCACAGATACGCAGTATTTT
TRBJ2-1 TRBD2 - TRBV7-3 CASSPQLAGEQFF TGTGCCAGCAGCCCGCAATTAGCGGGAGAGCAGTTCTTC
TRBJ2-5 TRBD1 - TRBV15 CATSRGQGAETQYF TGTGCCACCAGCAGAGGCCAGGGGGCGGAGACCCAGTACTTC
TRBJ2-7 TRBD2 - TRBV6-5 CASSFGGTSGSYEQYF TGTGCCAGCAGTTTCGGCGGGACTAGCGGGAGCTACGAGCAGTACTTC
TRBJ2-4 TRBD2 - TRBV18 CASSPPGLAGHIQYF TGTGCCAGCTCACCCCCGGGACTAGCTGGGCACATTCAGTACTTC
TRBJ2-5 TRBD2 - TRBV9 CASSVGGGFQETQYF TGTGCCAGCAGCGTGGGCGGGGGATTCCAAGAGACCCAGTACTTC
TRBJ2-7 TRBD2 - TRBV4-1 CASSQGAGGPYEQYF TGCGCCAGCAGCCAAGGGGCGGGAGGGCCATACGAGCAGTACTTC
TRBJ1-5 - - TRBV28 CASSPGTSGNQPQHF TGTGCCAGCAGCCCGGGAACGTCGGGCAATCAGCCCCAGCATTTT
TRBJ1-4 - - TRBV21-1 CATPGREDEKLFF TGTGCCACCCCGGGACGGGAGGATGAAAAACTGTTTTTT
TRBJ1-5 TRBD1 - TRBV5-5 CASSLAQGEPQHF TGTGCCAGCAGCCTGGCACAGGGGGAGCCCCAGCATTTT
TRBJ2-1 - - TRBV28 CASSTRFRGWFF TGTGCCAGCAGCACAAGGTTCAGAGGTTGGTTCTTC
TRBJ1-4 - - TRBV28 CASRAETPEKLFF TGTGCCAGCAGGGCGGAAACGCCTGAAAAACTGTTTTTT
TRBJ1-1 - - TRBV6-5 CASSFRGKNTEAFF TGTGCCAGCAGTTTTCGCGGGAAGAACACTGAAGCTTTCTTT
TRBJ2-2 - - TRBV9 CASSGRSNTGELFF TGTGCCAGCAGCGGGAGATCGAACACCGGGGAGCTGTTTTTT
TRBJ1-1 TRBD1 few TRBV5-4 CADSEGAENTEAFF TGTGCCGATTCGGAGGGGGCCGAGAACACTGAAGCTTTCTTT
TRBJ1-2 - - TRBV2 CASRIGDFGGYTF TGTGCCAGCAGGATAGGGGATTTCGGTGGCTACACCTTC
TRBJ1-2 - once TRBV29-1 CSVRGGGGYTF TGCAGCGTTCGAGGAGGAGGCGGCTACACCTTC
TRBJ1-2 - few TRBV3-1/TRBV3-2 CASSQTLRDGYTF TGTGCCAGCAGCCAGACCCTCCGGGATGGCTACACCTTC
TRBJ1-3 - - TRBV6-5 CASSYSGTAGNTIYF TGTGCCAGCAGTTACAGCGGGACGGCTGGAAACACCATATATTTT
TRBJ2-7 - once TRBV4-1 CASSQDGIIEYEQYF TGCGCCAGCAGCCAAGACGGGATTATCGAATACGAGCAGTACTTC
TRBJ1-5 - - TRBV28 CASSFPTSGNQPQHF TGTGCCAGCAGTTTCCCCACGAGTGGCAATCAGCCCCAGCATTTT
TRBJ1-1 - few TRBV19 CATRMWGNTEAFF TGTGCCACCCGGATGTGGGGCAACACTGAAGCTTTCTTT
TRBJ1-6 - - TRBV30 CAWSPTTRGISPLHF TGTGCCTGGAGTCCGACGACAAGGGGGATTTCACCCCTCCACTTT
TRBJ1-6 - - TRBV7-9 CASSLPGNSPLHF TGTGCCAGCAGCTTACCAGGGAATTCACCCCTCCACTTT
TRBJ2-5 TRBD2 - TRBV9 CASSPSPGTSGLQETQYF TGTGCCAGCAGCCCATCTCCCGGGACTAGCGGCCTTCAAGAGACCCAGTACTTC
TRBJ2-7 TRBD1 - TRBV7-9 CASSLYWTGIEEQYF TGTGCCAGCAGCTTATACTGGACAGGGATCGAAGAGCAGTACTTC
TRBJ1-5 - - TRBV27 CASSLHTGINQPQHF TGTGCCAGCAGTTTGCATACAGGGATCAATCAGCCCCAGCATTTT
TRBJ2-3 TRBD1 many TRBV24-1 CATSDLGGQGTDTQYF TGTGCCACCAGTGATTTAGGGGGACAGGGGACAGATACGCAGTATTTT
TRBJ2-1 TRBD1 - TRBV27 CASNAGTGGRNEQFF TGTGCCAGCAACGCCGGGACAGGGGGTCGCAATGAGCAGTTCTTC
TRBJ2-5 - - TRBV5-1 CASSLEIGWEETQYF TGCGCCAGCAGCTTGGAAATAGGGTGGGAGGAGACCCAGTACTTC
TRBJ2-5 TRBD1 - TRBV4-1 CASSQAPQRDRGRETQYF TGCGCCAGCAGCCAAGCCCCTCAGCGGGACAGGGGGCGGGAGACCCAGTACTTC
TRBJ2-5 - - TRBV19 CASSITGRQETQYF TGTGCCAGTAGTATCACGGGGAGACAAGAGACCCAGTACTTC
TRBJ1-2 TRBD1 - TRBV6-6 CASTGTGLSHGYTF TGTGCCAGCACCGGGACAGGGCTTTCACATGGCTACACCTTC
TRBJ2-1 - once TRBV6-5 CASTPGTRGYNEQFF TGTGCCAGCACTCCGGGGACTCGGGGATACAATGAGCAGTTCTTC
TRBJ1-2 - - TRBV28 CASSLIGGSGSYGYTF TGTGCCAGCAGTTTAATTGGGGGCTCTGGCTCCTATGGCTACACCTTC
TRBJ2-7 TRBD2 few TRBV5-4 CASSPLAGASYEQYF TGTGCCAGCAGCCCACTAGCGGGAGCGTCCTACGAGCAGTACTTC
TRBJ2-7 TRBD2 - TRBV18 CASSPRGLAGSYEQYF TGTGCCAGCTCACCTAGGGGACTAGCGGGTTCCTACGAGCAGTACTTC
TRBJ2-7 - - TRBV28 CASSLKTGDLSYEQYF TGTGCCAGCAGTTTAAAGACAGGTGACCTCTCCTACGAGCAGTACTTC
TRBJ1-5 TRBD1 - TRBV18 CASSPGQGAGNQPQHF TGTGCCAGCTCACCTGGACAGGGGGCAGGCAATCAGCCCCAGCATTTT